Given below is one T cell receptor (beta chain) in context. Its specificity is not known. V was pared by 4 bases and J by 4 bases, with 18 bases of the junction left unmatched. The CDR3 length is 19 residues. The V gene's germline CDR1 is SGHVS and CDR2 FQNEAQ. This sample is part of a study of beta chain features in type 1 diabetes. Across the study: The patient and healthy donor groups were comparable for age, gender and cell yields.

TCRB transcripts that were expressed got sequenced, as all of the isolated RNA had been reverse transcribed. Libraries were prepared by immunoSEQ multiplex PCR; TCRdb keeps only in-frame clonotypes and omits some of them. The repertoire holds some 350,000 clones, about 13% seen once, with approximately 0.016% in the top ten. Points from the study as a whole: The study found moderately but significantly shorter TCRB CDR3s in all four CD4+ subsets of Type 1 diabetes patients.

The sequence was collected from a woman aged 18-29 years with type 1 diabetes. The rearrangement links TRBV7-8 to TRBJ2-1; the match to TRBD2 covers 8 bases. Material: naive CD4+ T cells from blood. The CDR3 DNA sequence: TGTGCCAGCAGCTCGCATCTCCCTGGGGTAGCGGGAACATACAATGAGCAGTTCTTC. It translates to CASSSHLPGVAGTYNEQFF. Variable domain in full (rest from reference TRBV7-8 and TRBJ2-1): GAGVSQSPRYKVAKRGQDVALRCDPISGHVSLFWYQQALGQGPEFLTYFQNEAQLDKSGLPSDRFFAERPEGSVSTLKIQRTQQEDSAVYLCASSSHLPGVAGTYNEQFFGPGTRLTVL.